Each of the 9 T cell receptor beta chains below was sequenced from the same sample in a study of blood T cell repertoires in COVID-19. Produced via immunoSEQ multiplex PCR; TCRdb's table is partial and in-frame only. The repertoire consists of about 240,000 clones, with about 90% occurring once and the leading ten covering around 5.9%. Sequencing was carried out using peripheral blood. The receptors come from a man aged 60 to 69 with acute or convalescent COVID-19.

The J gene is TRBJ1-3, the V gene TRBV7-2; 8 positions match TRBD1. The CDR3 is made up of 17 amino acids. With 0 bases clipped from V and 2 bases from J, the junction kept 6 bases outside the gene matches. The germline V gene has CDR1 SGHTA and CDR2 FQGNSA. As DNA, the CDR3 is TGTGCCAGCAGCTTAGCTGTAGGACAGGGTACTGGAAACACCATATATTTT. It specifies CASSLAVGQGTGNTIYF.

This chain uses TRBV5-6 with TRBJ2-1; D is perhaps TRBD2 (5 bases). The germline CDR1 and CDR2 sequences are SGHDT and YYEEEE. V lost 3 bases and J lost 7, with 17 bases in between. The CDR3 sequence is 15 residues long. The CDR3, as DNA: TGTGCCAGCAGCTCGGCGGGTCAAGCCGCGAATGAGCAGTTCTTC. Protein: CASSSAGQAANEQFF. Full variable domain (remainder filled in from reference TRBV5-6 and TRBJ2-1): DAGVTQSPTHLIKTRGQQVTLRCSPKSGHDTVSWYQQALGQGPQFIFQYYEEEERQRGNFPDRFSGHQFPNYSSELNVNALLLGDSALYLCASSSAGQAANEQFFGPGTRLTVL.

The V gene is TRBV4-3, the J gene TRBJ1-2; 8 bases agree with TRBD1. Trimming removed 5 bases from V and 4 bases from J; junction bases left unmatched: 15. Per germline, CDR1 LGHNA and CDR2 YSLEER. The CDR3 extends over 17 amino acids. CDR3 bases: TGCGCCAGCAGCTTTCGCCGTGGACAGGGTTCGCGCTATGGCTACACCTTC. Residues: CASSFRRGQGSRYGYTF.

The chain combines TRBV28 with TRBJ2-6, with D hard to call. From germline, CDR1 is MDHEN and CDR2 SYDVKM. The CDR3 contains 14 residues. The ends were cut back, 5 bases at V and 4 bases at J, with 9 bases in the middle. The CDR3 sequence is CASSQTQGANVLTF. In nucleotides, the CDR3 is TGTGCCAGCAGTCAGACTCAGGGGGCCAACGTCCTGACTTTC.

V is TRBV7-3 and J is TRBJ2-2; 9 positions agree with TRBD1. Trimming at V came to 5 bases and at J to 1 base, leaving 2 bases not matched to a gene. Germline V gene sequence: CDR1 SGHTA, CDR2 FQGTGA. There are 15 residues in the CDR3. CDR3 sequence: CASSPTGGNTGELFF. CDR3 DNA sequence: TGTGCCAGCAGCCCGACAGGGGGGAACACCGGGGAGCTGTTTTTT.

The genes are TRBV7-9 and TRBJ1-2, with 7 bases aligning to TRBD1. The length of the CDR3 is 14 residues. V lost 0 bases and J lost 8; bases outside the gene matches: 6. The germline CDR1 and CDR2 sequences are SEHNR and FQNEAQ (reference sequence). The CDR3 loop is CASSLAWTGSGYTF. In nucleotides, the CDR3 is TGTGCCAGCAGCTTAGCTTGGACAGGTTCGGGCTACACCTTC.

The chain employs TRBV11-3 and TRBJ1-1, with D possibly being TRBD1 (5 bases). Germline V gene lookup returns CDR1 SGHNT and CDR2 YENEEA. This CDR3 region has 14 residues. Trimming left V 5 bases short and J 8 bases short, with 18 bases between. The CDR3 DNA reads as TGTGCCAGCAGCCCGGGAGGTGGGGGTTCGGAAGCTTTCTTT. Protein product: CASSPGGGGSEAFF.

The CDR3 coding sequence is TGTGCCAGCAGCTTAGCCTCATATGAACTAAACACTGAAGCTTTCTTT. Protein: CASSLASYELNTEAFF. V and J are TRBV7-2 and TRBJ1-1, with D unclear. Trimming removed 0 bases from V and 2 bases from J, with 13 bases in between. CDR3 size: 16 residues. Germline CDR1 SGHTA, CDR2 FQGNSA.

The chain has TRBV7-3 and TRBJ1-2; 9 nucleotides match TRBD1. V lost 6 bases to trimming and J lost 3 bases; unmatched junction nucleotides: 2. Germline V gene lookup returns CDR1 SGHTA and CDR2 FQGTGA. The CDR3 spans 13 residues. CDR3 protein: CASSRDRDYGYTF. CDR3 DNA: TGTGCCAGCAGTCGGGACAGGGACTATGGCTACACCTTC.